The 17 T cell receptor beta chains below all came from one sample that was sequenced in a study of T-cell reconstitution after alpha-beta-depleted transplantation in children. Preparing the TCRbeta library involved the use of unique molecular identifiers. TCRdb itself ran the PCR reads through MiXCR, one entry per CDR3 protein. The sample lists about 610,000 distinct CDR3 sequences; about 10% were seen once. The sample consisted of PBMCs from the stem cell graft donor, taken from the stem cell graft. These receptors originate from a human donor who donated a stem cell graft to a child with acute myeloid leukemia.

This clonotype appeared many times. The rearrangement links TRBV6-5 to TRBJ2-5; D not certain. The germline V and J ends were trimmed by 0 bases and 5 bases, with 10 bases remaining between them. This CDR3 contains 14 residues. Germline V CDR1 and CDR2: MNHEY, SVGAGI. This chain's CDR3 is CASSYSIGEETQYF. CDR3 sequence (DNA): TGTGCCAGCAGTTACTCGATAGGCGAGGAGACCCAGTACTTC.

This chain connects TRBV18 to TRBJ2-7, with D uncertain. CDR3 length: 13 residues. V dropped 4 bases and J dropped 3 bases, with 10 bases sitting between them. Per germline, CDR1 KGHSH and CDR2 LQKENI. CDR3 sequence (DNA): TGTGCCAGCTCACTATCAACCGTCTACGAGCAGTACTTC. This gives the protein CASSLSTVYEQYF. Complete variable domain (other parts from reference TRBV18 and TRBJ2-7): NAGVMQNPRHLVRRRGQEARLRCSPMKGHSHVYWYRQLPEEGLKFMVYLQKENIIDESGMPKERFSAEFPKEGPSILRIQQVVRGDSAAYFCASSLSTVYEQYFGPGTRLTVT.

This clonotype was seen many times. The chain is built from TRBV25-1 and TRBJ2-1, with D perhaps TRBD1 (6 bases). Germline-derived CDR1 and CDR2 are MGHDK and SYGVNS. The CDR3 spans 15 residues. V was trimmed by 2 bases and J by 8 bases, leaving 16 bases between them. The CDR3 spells CASSEDGQSADEQFF. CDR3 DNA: TGTGCCAGCAGTGAAGACGGACAGTCGGCAGATGAGCAGTTCTTC.

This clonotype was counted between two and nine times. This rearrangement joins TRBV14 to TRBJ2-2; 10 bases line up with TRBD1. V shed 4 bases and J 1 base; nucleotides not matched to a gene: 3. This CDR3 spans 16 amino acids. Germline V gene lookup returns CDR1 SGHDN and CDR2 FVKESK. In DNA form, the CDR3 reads TGTGCCAGCAGCCCTAGGGACAGGGGGAACACCGGGGAGCTGTTTTTT. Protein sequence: CASSPRDRGNTGELFF.

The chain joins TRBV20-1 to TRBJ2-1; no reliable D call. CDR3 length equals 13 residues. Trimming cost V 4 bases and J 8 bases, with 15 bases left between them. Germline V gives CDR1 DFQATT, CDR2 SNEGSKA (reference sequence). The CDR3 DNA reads TGCAGTGCTACACCACGGCCTGGCGATGAGCAGTTCTTC. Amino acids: CSATPRPGDEQFF.

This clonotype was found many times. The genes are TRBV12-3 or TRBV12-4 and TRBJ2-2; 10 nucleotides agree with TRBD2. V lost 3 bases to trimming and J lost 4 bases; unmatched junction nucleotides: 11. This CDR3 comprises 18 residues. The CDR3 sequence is CASSLPRRIAGGTGELFF. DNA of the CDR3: TGTGCCAGCAGTTTGCCTCGCAGAATAGCGGGAGGCACCGGGGAGCTGTTTTTT.

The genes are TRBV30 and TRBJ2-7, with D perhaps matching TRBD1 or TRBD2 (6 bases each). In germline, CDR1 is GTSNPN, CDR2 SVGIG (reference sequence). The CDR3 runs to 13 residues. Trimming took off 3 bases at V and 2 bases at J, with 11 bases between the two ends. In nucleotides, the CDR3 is TGTGCCTGGAGACAGGGAGGCCCCTACGAGCAGTACTTC. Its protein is CAWRQGGPYEQYF.

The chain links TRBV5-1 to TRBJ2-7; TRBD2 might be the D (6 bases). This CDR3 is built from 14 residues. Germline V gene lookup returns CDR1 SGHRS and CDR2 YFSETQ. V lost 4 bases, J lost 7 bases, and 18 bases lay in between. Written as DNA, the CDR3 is TGCGCCAGCAGCGCCGGGACTGTTCCCACAGAGCAGTACTTC. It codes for CASSAGTVPTEQYF.

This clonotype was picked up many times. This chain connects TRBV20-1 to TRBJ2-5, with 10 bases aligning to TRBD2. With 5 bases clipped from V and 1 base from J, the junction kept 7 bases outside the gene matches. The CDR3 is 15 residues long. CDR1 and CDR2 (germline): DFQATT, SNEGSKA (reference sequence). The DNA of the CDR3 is TGCAGTGCTTCACGCGGGACTAGCGCCCAAGAGACCCAGTACTTC. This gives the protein CSASRGTSAQETQYF.

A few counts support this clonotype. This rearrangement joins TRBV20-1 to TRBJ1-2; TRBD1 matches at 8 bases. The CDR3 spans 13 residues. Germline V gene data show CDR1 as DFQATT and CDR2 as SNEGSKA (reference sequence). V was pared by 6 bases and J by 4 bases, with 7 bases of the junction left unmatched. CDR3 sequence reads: CSAPGQESYGYTF. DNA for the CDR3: TGCAGTGCCCCGGGACAGGAGTCCTATGGCTACACCTTC.

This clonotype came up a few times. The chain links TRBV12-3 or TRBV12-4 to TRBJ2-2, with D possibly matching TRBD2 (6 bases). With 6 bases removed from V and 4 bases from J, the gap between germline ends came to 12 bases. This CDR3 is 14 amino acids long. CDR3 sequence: CASSPGGATGELFF. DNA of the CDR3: TGTGCCAGCAGCCCCGGAGGGGCCACCGGGGAGCTGTTTTTT.

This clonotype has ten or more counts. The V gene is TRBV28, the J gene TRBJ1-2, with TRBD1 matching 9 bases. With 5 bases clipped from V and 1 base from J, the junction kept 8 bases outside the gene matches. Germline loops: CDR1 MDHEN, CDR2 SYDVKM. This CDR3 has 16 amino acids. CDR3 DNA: TGTGCCAGCAGTGTCCGGGACAGGGTTTTTAACTATGGCTACACCTTC. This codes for CASSVRDRVFNYGYTF.

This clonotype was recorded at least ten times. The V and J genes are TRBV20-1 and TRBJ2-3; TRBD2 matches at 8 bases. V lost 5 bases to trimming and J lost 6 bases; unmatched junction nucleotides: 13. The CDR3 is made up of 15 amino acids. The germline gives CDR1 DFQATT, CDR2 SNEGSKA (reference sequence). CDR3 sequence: CSARGGHTRGDTQYF. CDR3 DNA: TGCAGTGCTCGGGGGGGACACACCCGGGGGGATACGCAGTATTTT.

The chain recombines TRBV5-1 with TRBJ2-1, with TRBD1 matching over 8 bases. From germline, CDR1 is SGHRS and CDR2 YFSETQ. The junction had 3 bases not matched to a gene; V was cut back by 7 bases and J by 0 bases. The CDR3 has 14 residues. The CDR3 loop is CASAGTGSYNEQFF. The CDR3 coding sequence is TGCGCCAGCGCCGGGACAGGCTCCTACAATGAGCAGTTCTTC. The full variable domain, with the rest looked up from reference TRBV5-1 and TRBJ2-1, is KAGVTQTPRYLIKTRGQQVTLSCSPISGHRSVSWYQQTPGQGLQFLFEYFSETQRNKGNFPGRFSGRQFSNSRSEMNVSTLELGDSALYLCASAGTGSYNEQFFGPGTRLTVL.

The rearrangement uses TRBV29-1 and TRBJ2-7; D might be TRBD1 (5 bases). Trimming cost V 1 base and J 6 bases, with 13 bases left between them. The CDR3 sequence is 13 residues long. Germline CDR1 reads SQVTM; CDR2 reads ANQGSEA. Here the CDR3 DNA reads TGCAGCGTTGAAGCAGGGCGGTCCCTCGAGCAGTACTTC. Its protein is CSVEAGRSLEQYF.

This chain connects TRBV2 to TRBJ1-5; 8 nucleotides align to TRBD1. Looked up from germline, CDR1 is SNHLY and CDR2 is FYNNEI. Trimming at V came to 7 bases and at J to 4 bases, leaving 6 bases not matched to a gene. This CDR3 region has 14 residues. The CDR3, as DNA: TGTGCCAGCAACCCAGGGGGCGCAAATCAGCCCCAGCATTTT. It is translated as CASNPGGANQPQHF.

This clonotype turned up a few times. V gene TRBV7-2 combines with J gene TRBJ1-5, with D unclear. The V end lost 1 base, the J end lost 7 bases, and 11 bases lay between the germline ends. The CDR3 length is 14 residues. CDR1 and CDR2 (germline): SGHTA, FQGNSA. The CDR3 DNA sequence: TGTGCCAGCAGCTTAGGGTCCACCGGGCAGCCCCAGCATTTT. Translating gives CASSLGSTGQPQHF.